Listed below are T cell receptor beta chains from one sample, sequenced in a study of T cell repertoires in ileal Crohn's disease. Produced via immunoSEQ multiplex PCR; TCRdb's table is partial and in-frame only. In the table there are about 2,400 clones, about three quarters of which are singletons. Sequencing was carried out using ileal tissue. These TCRs come from an adult with Crohn's disease. The CDR3 runs from the conserved cysteine through the conserved F or W. D genes are given only for firm matches. The size of a clone is reported for some rows only, either as once, few or many, or as a class for expanded clones.

J gene | D gene | V gene | CDR3 length | clone size | CDR3 protein | CDR3 DNA
TRBJ2-5 | . | TRBV9 | 15 | . | CASSRWGREQETQYF | TGTGCCAGCAGCCGTTGGGGCAGGGAACAGGAGACCCAGTACTTC
TRBJ2-2 | . | TRBV5-6 | 14 | . | CASSLVQVSGELFF | TGTGCCAGCAGCTTGGTACAGGTGTCCGGGGAGCTGTTTTTT
TRBJ1-1 | TRBD1 | TRBV7-7 | 13 | . | CASSLDRDTEAFF | TGTGCCAGCAGCTTGGACAGGGACACTGAAGCTTTCTTT
TRBJ2-6 | TRBD2 | TRBV5-1 | 20 | . | CASSLAYSGGLSSGANVLTF | TGCGCCAGCAGCTTGGCCTATAGCGGGGGCTTAAGCTCTGGGGCCAACGTCCTGACTTTC
TRBJ2-5 | . | TRBV4-2 | 15 | . | CASSQDFGRGETQYF | TGTGCCAGCAGCCAAGATTTTGGCAGAGGGGAGACCCAGTACTTC
TRBJ2-2 | TRBD1 | TRBV7-9 | 17 | . | CASSELPRTGYTGELFF | TGTGCCAGCAGCGAGCTCCCCCGGACAGGGTACACCGGGGAGCTGTTTTTT
TRBJ1-2 | . | TRBV9 | 14 | . | CASSETTGSGGYTF | TGTGCCAGCAGCGAAACAACAGGGTCAGGTGGCTACACCTTC
TRBJ1-2 | TRBD1 | TRBV5-3 | 14 | . | CARSPEGQGNGYTF | TGTGCCAGAAGCCCGGAGGGACAGGGTAATGGCTACACCTTC
TRBJ2-1 | . | TRBV6-6 | 15 | . | CASSYAPTTYNEQFF | TGTGCCAGCAGTTACGCTCCTACTACCTACAATGAGCAGTTCTTC
TRBJ2-3 | TRBD1 | TRBV19 | 13 | few | CASSTGTGWTQYF | TGTGCCAGTAGTACCGGGACAGGGTGGACGCAGTATTTT
TRBJ1-2 | . | TRBV25-1 | 12 | . | CASSWRRGGYTF | TGTGCCAGCAGTTGGAGGAGAGGTGGCTACACCTTC
TRBJ2-5 | TRBD1 | TRBV5-1 | 16 | . | CASSLDGTASQETQYF | TGCGCCAGCAGCTTGGACGGGACAGCCTCCCAAGAGACCCAGTACTTC
TRBJ1-1 | . | TRBV5-1 | 14 | . | CASSLVKGDTEAFF | TGTGCCAGCAGCTTGGTGAAAGGGGACACTGAAGCTTTCTTT
TRBJ1-2 | TRBD1 | TRBV2 | 15 | . | CASRKTLDRDYGYTF | TGTGCCAGCCGCAAGACCTTGGACAGGGACTATGGCTACACCTTC
TRBJ1-2 | . | TRBV11-3 | 14 | . | CASSGGQKIYGYTF | TGTGCCAGCAGCGGTGGACAGAAGATCTATGGCTACACCTTC
TRBJ1-2 | TRBD1 | TRBV7-2 | 13 | . | CASVRERGPGYTF | TGTGCCAGCGTCCGTGAGAGGGGGCCTGGCTACACCTTC
TRBJ2-7 | . | TRBV11-3 | 17 | few | CASSLDPRKGFSYEQYF | TGTGCCAGCAGCTTAGATCCCAGGAAAGGTTTCTCCTACGAGCAGTACTTC
TRBJ2-7 | TRBD1 | TRBV2 | 15 | . | CASTRDRGFLYEQYF | TGTGCCAGCACCCGGGACAGGGGATTCCTATACGAGCAGTACTTC
TRBJ1-3 | . | TRBV9 | 16 | . | CASSVEVWGDGNTIYF | TGTGCCAGCAGCGTAGAAGTTTGGGGGGATGGAAACACCATATATTTT